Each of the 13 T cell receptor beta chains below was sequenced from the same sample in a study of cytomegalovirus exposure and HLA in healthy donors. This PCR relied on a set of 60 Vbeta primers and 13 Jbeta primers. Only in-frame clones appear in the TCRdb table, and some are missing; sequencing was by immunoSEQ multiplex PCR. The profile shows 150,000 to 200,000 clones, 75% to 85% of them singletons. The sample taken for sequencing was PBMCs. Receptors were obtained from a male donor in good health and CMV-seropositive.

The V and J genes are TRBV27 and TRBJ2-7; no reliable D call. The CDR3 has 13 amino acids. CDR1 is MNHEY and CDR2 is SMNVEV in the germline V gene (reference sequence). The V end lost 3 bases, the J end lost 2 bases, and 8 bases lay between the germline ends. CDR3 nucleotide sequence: TGTGCCAGCAGTTTGGGCAGAGCCTACGAGCAGTACTTC. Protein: CASSLGRAYEQYF.

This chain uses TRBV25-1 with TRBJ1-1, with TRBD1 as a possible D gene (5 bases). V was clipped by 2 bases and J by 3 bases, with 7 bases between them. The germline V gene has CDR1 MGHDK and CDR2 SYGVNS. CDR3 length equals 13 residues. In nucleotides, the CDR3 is TGTGCCAGCAGTGAAATAGGGGACACTGAAGCTTTCTTT. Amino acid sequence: CASSEIGDTEAFF.

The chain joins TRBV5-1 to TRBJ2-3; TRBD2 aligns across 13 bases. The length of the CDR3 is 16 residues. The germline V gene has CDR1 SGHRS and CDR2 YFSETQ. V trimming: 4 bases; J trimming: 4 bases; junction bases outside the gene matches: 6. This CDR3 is CASSAGTSGDADTQYF. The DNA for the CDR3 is TGCGCCAGCAGCGCTGGGACTAGCGGGGACGCAGATACGCAGTATTTT.

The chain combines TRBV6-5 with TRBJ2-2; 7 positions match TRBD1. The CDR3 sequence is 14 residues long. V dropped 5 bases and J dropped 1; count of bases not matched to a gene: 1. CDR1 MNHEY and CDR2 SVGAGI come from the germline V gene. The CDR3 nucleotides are TGTGCCAGCAGTCGGACAGGGAACACCGGGGAGCTGTTTTTT. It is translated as CASSRTGNTGELFF.

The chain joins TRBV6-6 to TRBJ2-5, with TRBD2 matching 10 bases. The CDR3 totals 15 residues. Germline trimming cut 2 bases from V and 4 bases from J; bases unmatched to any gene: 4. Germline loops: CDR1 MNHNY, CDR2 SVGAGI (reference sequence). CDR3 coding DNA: TGTGCCAGCAGTTACGGGGTAGCGGGGGGAGAGACCCAGTACTTC. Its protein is CASSYGVAGGETQYF.

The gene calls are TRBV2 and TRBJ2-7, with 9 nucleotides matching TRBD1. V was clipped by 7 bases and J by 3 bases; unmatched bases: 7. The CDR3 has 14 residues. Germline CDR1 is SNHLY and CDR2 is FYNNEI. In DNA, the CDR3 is TGTGCCAGCAATCTCGGGACAGGGTACTACGAGCAGTACTTC. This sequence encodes CASNLGTGYYEQYF.

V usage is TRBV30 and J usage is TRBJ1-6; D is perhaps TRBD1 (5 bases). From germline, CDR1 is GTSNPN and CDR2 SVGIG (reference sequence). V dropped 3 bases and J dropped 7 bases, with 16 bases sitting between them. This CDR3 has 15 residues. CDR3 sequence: CAWRRLGTWNSPLHF. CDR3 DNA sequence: TGTGCCTGGAGACGTCTTGGGACTTGGAATTCACCCCTCCACTTT.

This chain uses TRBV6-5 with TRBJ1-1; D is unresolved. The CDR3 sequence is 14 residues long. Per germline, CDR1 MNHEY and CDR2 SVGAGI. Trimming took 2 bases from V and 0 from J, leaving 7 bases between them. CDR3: CASSYVRMNTEAFF. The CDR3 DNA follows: TGTGCCAGCAGTTACGTCAGGATGAACACTGAAGCTTTCTTT.

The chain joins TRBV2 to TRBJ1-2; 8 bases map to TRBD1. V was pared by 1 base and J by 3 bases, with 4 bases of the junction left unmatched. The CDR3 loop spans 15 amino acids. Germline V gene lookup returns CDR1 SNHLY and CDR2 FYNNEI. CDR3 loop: CASSEGDRPHYGYTF. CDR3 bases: TGTGCCAGCAGTGAAGGGGACAGGCCACACTATGGCTACACCTTC.

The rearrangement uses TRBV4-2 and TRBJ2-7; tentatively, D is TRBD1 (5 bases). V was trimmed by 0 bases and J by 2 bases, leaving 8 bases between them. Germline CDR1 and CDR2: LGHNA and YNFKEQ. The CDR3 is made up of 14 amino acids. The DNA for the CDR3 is TGTGCCAGCAGCCAAGAGCAGGGCCCCTACGAGCAGTACTTC. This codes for CASSQEQGPYEQYF.

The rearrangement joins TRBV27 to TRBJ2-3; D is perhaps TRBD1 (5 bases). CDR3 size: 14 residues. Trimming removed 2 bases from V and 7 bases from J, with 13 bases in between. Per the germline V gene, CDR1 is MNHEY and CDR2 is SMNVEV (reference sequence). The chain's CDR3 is CASSLQGRGNTQYF. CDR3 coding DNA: TGTGCCAGCAGTTTACAGGGAAGGGGAAATACGCAGTATTTT.

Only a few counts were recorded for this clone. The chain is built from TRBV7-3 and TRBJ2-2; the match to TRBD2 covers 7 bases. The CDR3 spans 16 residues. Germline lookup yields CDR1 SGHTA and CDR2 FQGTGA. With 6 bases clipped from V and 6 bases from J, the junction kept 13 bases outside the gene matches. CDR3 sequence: CASSQRAGVVSGELFF. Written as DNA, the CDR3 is TGTGCCAGCAGTCAGCGGGCGGGAGTAGTCTCCGGGGAGCTGTTTTTT.

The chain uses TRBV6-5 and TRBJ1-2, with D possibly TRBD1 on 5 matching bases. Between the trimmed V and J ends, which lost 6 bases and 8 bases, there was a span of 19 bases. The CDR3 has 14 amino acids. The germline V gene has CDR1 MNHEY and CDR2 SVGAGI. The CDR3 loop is CASSPTGPFGGYTF. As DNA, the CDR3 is TGTGCCAGCAGCCCTACAGGACCGTTCGGGGGCTACACCTTC.